Here is one T cell receptor beta chain with its context. Libraries were prepared by immunoSEQ multiplex PCR; TCRdb keeps only in-frame clonotypes and omits some of them. The table has hundreds of thousands of clones, approximately 90% seen once. The data stem from a study of blood T cell repertoires in COVID-19. In the study overall: Samples of COVID-19 (acute and convalescent) were obtained from the United States, Italy and Spain. T cells, B-cell-depleted T cells, or PBMCs supplied cDNA or gDNA.

The CDR3 contains 16 residues. Germline CDR1 is LGHDT and CDR2 is YNNKEL (reference sequence). The germline V and J ends were trimmed by 0 bases and 1 base, with 12 bases remaining between them. The chain recombines TRBV3-1 (or the pseudogene TRBV3-2) with TRBJ1-1; D is unresolved. This sequence was found in a woman younger than 35 with acute or convalescent COVID-19. Sequencing used peripheral blood. CDR3 protein: CASSQDRERRNTEAFF. The CDR3 coding sequence is TGTGCCAGCAGCCAAGATCGGGAAAGGAGGAACACTGAAGCTTTCTTT.